This TCR beta chain was found in a study of blood T cell repertoires in COVID-19. The assay was immunoSEQ multiplex PCR, and TCRdb's table has in-frame clones only and misses some. The table shows over 250,000 clones, with about 91% occurring only once. In germline, CDR1 is SNHLY, CDR2 FYNNEI. The trim removed 3 bases at V and 8 bases at J, leaving 4 bases unmatched. The CDR3 runs 13 residues. The chain carries TRBV2 and TRBJ1-2; 9 nucleotides agree with TRBD1. This sequence originates from a woman between 18 and 29 years old who had recovered from COVID-19. Sample: PBMCs or T cells enriched from blood (not recorded which). CDR3 residues: CASSEGQGRGYTF. CDR3 bases: TGTGCCAGCAGTGAGGGACAGGGCCGAGGCTACACCTTC.